This T cell receptor beta chain appears in the sequencing data of a study of T cell responses to AZD1222 COVID-19 vaccine. Study overall: Samples with a second dose at about 4 or about 12 weeks were pooled together. Study observations and caveats: CD4 TCRs associated with vaccination spanned spike, dominating at 160-218 and 743-854. The study reported that nearly half of spike-specific TCRs target unmutated variant regions. Clonal diversity may have been underestimated in mostly white British donors.

The CDR3 sequence is 14 residues long. The germline gives CDR1 SGHRS, CDR2 YFSETQ. V was shortened by 1 base and J by 2 bases, with 10 bases between the two germline ends. Of note for this clone: What it recognizes is unknown.

The assay was immunoSEQ multiplex PCR, and TCRdb's table has in-frame clones only and misses some. This sample has 95,000 to 150,000 clones; roughly 91% occur once, and the top ten carry under 35%. V and J are TRBV5-1 and TRBJ2-7, with D perhaps matching TRBD2 (5 bases). This TCR was recovered from an adult in good health. This sample comprised peripheral blood, obtained on day 0 of AZD1222 vaccination. CDR3 coding DNA: TGCGCCAGCAGCTTGTCAGGACTGACCTACGAGCAGTACTTC. Amino acid sequence: CASSLSGLTYEQYF.